This TCR beta chain was profiled in a study of blood T cell repertoires in COVID-19. The wider study: Specimens from acute and convalescent COVID-19 originated in the United States, Italy and Spain. PBMCs, B-cell-depleted T cells, or T cells were the source of the cDNA or gDNA that made up the material.

In the study's own analysis: Reference gene primer amplification in the assay estimated nucleated cell counts. Sequencing was performed with immunoSEQ multiplex PCR; in TCRdb, only in-frame clones are kept and a portion is missing. V, J and clone size are those of that table, while D and trimming were read from the DNA. This table holds approximately 60,000 clones, under 85% found once. The germline CDR1 and CDR2 sequences are MNHEY and SVGAGI. The CDR3 runs to 13 residues. The V segment lost 8 bases and the J segment 5 bases; nucleotides outside the gene matches: 8. Sequenced input: peripheral blood. The rearrangement uses TRBV6-5 and TRBJ1-1; 7 bases fit TRBD1. This receptor was identified in a man aged 60 to 69 with acute or convalescent COVID-19. The CDR3 here is CASSPDRVTEAFF. The CDR3 DNA is TGTGCCAGCTCTCCCGACAGGGTAACTGAAGCTTTCTTT.